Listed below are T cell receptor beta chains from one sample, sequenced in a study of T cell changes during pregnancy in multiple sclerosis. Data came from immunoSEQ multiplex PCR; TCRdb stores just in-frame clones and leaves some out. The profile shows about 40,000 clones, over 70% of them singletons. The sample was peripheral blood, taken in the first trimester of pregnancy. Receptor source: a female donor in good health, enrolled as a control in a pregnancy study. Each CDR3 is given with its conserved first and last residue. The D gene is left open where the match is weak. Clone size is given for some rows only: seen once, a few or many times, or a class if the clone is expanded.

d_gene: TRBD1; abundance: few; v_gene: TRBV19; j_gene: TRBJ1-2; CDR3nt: TGTGCCAGTAGCCTTCGGGACAGGGGTGGCTACACCTTC; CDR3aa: CASSLRDRGGYTF
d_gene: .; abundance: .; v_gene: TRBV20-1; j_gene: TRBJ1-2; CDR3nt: TGCAGTGCTCCCGACTATGGCTACACCTTC; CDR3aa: CSAPDYGYTF
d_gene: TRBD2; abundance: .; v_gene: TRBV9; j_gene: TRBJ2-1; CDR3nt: TGTGCCAGCAGCGTAGGGGGCGGGGGAAGCTCCTACAATGAGCAGTTCTTC; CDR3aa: CASSVGGGGSSYNEQFF
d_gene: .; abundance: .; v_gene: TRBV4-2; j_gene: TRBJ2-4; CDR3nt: TGTGCCAGCGAAGGGGCCGAAAACATTCAGTACTTC; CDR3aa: CASEGAENIQYF
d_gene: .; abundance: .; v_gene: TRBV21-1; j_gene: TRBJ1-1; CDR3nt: TGTGCCAGCAGCAAAGGGACAGGGAGCACTGAAGCTTTCTTT; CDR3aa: CASSKGTGSTEAFF
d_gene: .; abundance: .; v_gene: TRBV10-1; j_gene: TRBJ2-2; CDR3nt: TGCGCCAGCAGTGCTCTAGGGAGAACCGGGGAGCTGTTTTTT; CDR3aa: CASSALGRTGELFF
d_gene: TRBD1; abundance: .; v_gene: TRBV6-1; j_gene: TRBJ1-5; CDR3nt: TGTGCCAGCAGTGAACGATCAGGGGGTCATCAGCCCCAGCATTTT; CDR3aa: CASSERSGGHQPQHF
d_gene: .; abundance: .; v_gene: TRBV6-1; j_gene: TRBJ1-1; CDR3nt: TGTGCCAGCAGTGCACCACCGGGTCGGCGGCGTGAAGCTTTCTTT; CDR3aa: CASSAPPGRRREAFF
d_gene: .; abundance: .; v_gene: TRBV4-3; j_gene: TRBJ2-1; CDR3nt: TGCGCCAGCAGCCAAGATTGGGTGAGGCAGATCAGTCAACGGCAGTTCTTC; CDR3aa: CASSQDWVRQISQRQFF
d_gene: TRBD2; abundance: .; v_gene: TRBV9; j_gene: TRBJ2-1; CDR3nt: TGTGCCAGCGGTTCGGGGCTAGCGGTGGGGAATGAGCAGTTCTTC; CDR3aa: CASGSGLAVGNEQFF
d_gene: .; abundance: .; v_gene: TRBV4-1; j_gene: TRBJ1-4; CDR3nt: TGCGCCAGCAGCCACTTACAGATGACAAATGAAAAACTGTTTTTT; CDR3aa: CASSHLQMTNEKLFF
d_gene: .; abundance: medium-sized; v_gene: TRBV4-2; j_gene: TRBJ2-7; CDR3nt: TGTGCCAGCAGCCAAAGTTCTGCGGAACAAATGATACACGAGCAGTACTTC; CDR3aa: CASSQSSAEQMIHEQYF
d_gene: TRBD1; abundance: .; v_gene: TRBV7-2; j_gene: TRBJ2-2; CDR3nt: TGTGCCAGCAGCCTCCACAGGGGCGGAAACACCGGGGAGCTGTTTTTT; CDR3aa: CASSLHRGGNTGELFF
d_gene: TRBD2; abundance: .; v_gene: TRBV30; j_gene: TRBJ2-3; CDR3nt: TGTGCCTGGAGTGGCGGGAGGGTAGATACGCAGTATTTT; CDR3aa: CAWSGGRVDTQYF
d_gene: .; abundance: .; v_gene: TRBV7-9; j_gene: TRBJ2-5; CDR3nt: TGTGCCAGCAGCTCCGGACAAGGGACCCAGTACTTC; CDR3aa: CASSSGQGTQYF
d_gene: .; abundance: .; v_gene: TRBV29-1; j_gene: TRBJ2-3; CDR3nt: TGCAGCGTTTCCCCCACAGGGATTTTCACAGATACGCAGTATTTT; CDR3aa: CSVSPTGIFTDTQYF
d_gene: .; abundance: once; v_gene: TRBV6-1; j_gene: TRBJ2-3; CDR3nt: TGTGCCAGCAGTTCCCCCCACAGGGTAGAAGATACGCAGTATTTT; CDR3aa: CASSSPHRVEDTQYF
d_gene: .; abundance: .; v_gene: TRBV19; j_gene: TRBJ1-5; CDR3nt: TGTGCCAGTAGTATATTAAACAGAGGCAATCAGCCCCAGCATTTT; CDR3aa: CASSILNRGNQPQHF
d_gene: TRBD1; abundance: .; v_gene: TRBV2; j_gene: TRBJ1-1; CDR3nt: TGTGCCAGCAACGACAGGGCCCGCGTCCCTTTGAACACTGAAGCTTTCTTT; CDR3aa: CASNDRARVPLNTEAFF
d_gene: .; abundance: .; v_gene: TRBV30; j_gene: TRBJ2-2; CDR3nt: TGTGCCTGGAGCGCCCCGGAGGGAGTCCCCGGGGAGCTGTTTTTT; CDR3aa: CAWSAPEGVPGELFF
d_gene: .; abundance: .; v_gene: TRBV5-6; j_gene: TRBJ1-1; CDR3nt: TGTGCCAGCAGCTTGCCCCAGGGTGGGGTGAACACTGAAGCTTTCTTT; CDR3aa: CASSLPQGGVNTEAFF
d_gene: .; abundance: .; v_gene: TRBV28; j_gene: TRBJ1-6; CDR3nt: TGTGCCAGCAGACTCGGGAGGAACTTCAATTCACCCCTCCACTTT; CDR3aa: CASRLGRNFNSPLHF
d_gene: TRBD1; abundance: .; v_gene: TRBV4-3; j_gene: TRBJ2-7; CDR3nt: TGCGCCAGCAGCCAAGCATCCGGGACAGTGCTCTACGAGCAGTACTTC; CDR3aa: CASSQASGTVLYEQYF
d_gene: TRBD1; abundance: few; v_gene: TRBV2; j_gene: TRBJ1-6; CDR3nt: TGTGCCAGCAGTCCGGGACAGGGGCGAAATTCACCCCTCCACTTT; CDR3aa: CASSPGQGRNSPLHF
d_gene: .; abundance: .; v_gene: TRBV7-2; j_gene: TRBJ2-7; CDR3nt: TGTGCCAGCAGCTTGGTGAAGAGTTCTACCGAGCAGTACTTC; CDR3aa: CASSLVKSSTEQYF
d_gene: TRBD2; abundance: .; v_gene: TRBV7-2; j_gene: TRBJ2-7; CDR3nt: TGTGCCAGCAGCCGACCCCGACTAGCTAACACCTACGAGCAGTACTTC; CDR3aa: CASSRPRLANTYEQYF
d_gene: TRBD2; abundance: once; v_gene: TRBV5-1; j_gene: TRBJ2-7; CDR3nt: TGCGCCAGCCGTCCGGGGGGGGCGGGGGCGAGCGAGCAGTACTTC; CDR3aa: CASRPGGAGASEQYF
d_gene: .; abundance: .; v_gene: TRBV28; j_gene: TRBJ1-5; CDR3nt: TGTGCCAGCAGTTTTGAGGCTATCTTGCCCCAGCATTTT; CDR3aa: CASSFEAILPQHF
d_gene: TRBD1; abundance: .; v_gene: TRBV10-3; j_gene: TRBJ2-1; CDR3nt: TGTGCCATCAGGTTAGACAGGGGGCGCGTCAATGAGCAGTTCTTC; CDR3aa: CAIRLDRGRVNEQFF
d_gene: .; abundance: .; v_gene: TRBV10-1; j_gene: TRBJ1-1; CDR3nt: TGCGCCAGCAGTGATTCAGTGAACACTGAAGCTTTCTTT; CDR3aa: CASSDSVNTEAFF
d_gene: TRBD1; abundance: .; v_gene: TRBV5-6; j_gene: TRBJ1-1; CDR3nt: TGTGCCAGCAGCTTGGCGACAGGGGATAAGTACACTGAAGCTTTCTTT; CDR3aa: CASSLATGDKYTEAFF
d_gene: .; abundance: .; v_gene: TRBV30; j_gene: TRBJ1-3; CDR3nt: TGTGCCTGGAGTGCCGGGGGGGGGAACACCATATATTTT; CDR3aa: CAWSAGGGNTIYF
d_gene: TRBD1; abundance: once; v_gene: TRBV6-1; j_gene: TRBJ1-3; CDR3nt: TGTGCCAGCAGTGCCCTGACAGGGGGCCAAGGAAACACCATATATTTT; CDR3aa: CASSALTGGQGNTIYF
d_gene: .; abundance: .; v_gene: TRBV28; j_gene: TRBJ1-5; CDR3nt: TGTGCCAGCAGTTTATCCCATAGCAATCAGCCCCAGCATTTT; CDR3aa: CASSLSHSNQPQHF
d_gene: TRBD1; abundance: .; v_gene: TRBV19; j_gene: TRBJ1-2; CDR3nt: TGTGCCACAAACCCAAAGGGACAGAGCTCTAACTATGGCTACACCTTC; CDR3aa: CATNPKGQSSNYGYTF
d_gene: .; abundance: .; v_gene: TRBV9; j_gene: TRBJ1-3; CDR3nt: TGTGCCAGCAGCGTCGGGAAGAATGGAAACACCATATATTTT; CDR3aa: CASSVGKNGNTIYF
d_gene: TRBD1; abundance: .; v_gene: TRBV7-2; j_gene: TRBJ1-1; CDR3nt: TGTGCCAGCAGCTCTAGACAGGGCCTAGAAGCTTTCTTT; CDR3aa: CASSSRQGLEAFF
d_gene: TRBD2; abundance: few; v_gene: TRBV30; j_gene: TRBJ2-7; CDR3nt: TGTGCCTGGAGTGTAGGCGGGAGTATGTACGAGCAGTACTTC; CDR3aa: CAWSVGGSMYEQYF
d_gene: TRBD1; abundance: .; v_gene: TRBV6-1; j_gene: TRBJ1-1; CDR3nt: TGTGCCAGCTCGGGAGGGGACAGTGCTGAAGCTTTCTTT; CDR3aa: CASSGGDSAEAFF
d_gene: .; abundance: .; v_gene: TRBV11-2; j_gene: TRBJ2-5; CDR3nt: TGTGCCAGCAGCGCCACAGGGACCCAGTACTTC; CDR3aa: CASSATGTQYF
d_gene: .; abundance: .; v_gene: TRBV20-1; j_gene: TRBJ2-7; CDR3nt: TGCAGTGTTCAGTATTCCTACGAGCAGTACTTC; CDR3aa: CSVQYSYEQYF
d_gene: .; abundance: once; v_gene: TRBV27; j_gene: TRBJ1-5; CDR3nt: TGTGCCAGCAGTTTAAGGGTATCTCGGGAAATCAGCAATCAGCCCCAGCATTTT; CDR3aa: CASSLRVSREISNQPQHF
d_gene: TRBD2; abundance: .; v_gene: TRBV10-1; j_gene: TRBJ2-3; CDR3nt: TGCGCCAGCAGCGATCCTGGGACTAGCGGGAGTAAAGATACGCAGTATTTT; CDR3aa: CASSDPGTSGSKDTQYF
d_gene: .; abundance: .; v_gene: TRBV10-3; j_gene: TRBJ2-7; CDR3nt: TGTGCCATCAGTGAGTCGGAGGAAGCGGGCTACGAGCAGTACTTC; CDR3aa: CAISESEEAGYEQYF
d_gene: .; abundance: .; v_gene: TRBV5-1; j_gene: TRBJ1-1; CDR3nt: TGCGCCAGCAGCTTGGGGTCAGGGGAGTTCATGAACACTGAAGCTTTCTTT; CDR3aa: CASSLGSGEFMNTEAFF
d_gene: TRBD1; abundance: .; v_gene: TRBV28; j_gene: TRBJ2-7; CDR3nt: TGTGCCAGCCGTGTAACAGGGGTCGGAGAGCAGTACTTC; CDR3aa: CASRVTGVGEQYF
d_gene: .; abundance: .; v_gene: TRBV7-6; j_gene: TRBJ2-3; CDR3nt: TGTGCCAGCAGCTTGAACAGGGGGGGCCCCTCGGCGCAGTATTTT; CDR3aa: CASSLNRGGPSAQYF
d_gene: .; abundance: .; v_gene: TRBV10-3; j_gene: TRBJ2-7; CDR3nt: TGTGCCATCAGTGAGTCGAATGCCATAGGAGATCTCCGCTACGAGCAGTACTTC; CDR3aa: CAISESNAIGDLRYEQYF
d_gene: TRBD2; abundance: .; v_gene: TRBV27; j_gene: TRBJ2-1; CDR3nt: TGTGCCAGCAGTTTTGGGCGGGGGGCATTAGGTGAGCAGTTCTTC; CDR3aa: CASSFGRGALGEQFF
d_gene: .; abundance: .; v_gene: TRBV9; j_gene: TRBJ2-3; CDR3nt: TGTGCCAGCAGCGTTATTGGGAGTATCGCAGATACGCAGTATTTT; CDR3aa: CASSVIGSIADTQYF
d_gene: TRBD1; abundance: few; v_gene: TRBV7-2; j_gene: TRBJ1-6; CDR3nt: TGTGCCAGCAGCGATCAGGGGGCGCGAGATTCACCCCTCCACTTT; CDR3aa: CASSDQGARDSPLHF
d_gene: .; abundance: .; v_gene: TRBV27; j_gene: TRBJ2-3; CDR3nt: TGTGCCAGCAGTCCAGGACGGGGTTCTGATACGCAGTATTTT; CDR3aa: CASSPGRGSDTQYF
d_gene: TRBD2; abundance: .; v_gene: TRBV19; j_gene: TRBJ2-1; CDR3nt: TGTGCCAGTAGTTTTCGACTAGCGGTTGGCTCCTACAATGAGCAGTTCTTC; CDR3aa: CASSFRLAVGSYNEQFF
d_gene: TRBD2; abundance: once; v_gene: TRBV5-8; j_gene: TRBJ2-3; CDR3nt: TGTGCCAGCAGCTTGGCGAAGGGACTAGCGGGAGTATTGGATACGCAGTATTTT; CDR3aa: CASSLAKGLAGVLDTQYF
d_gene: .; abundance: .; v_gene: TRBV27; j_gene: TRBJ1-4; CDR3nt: TGTGCCAGCAGACAGCAGGGAGGTAATGAAAAACTGTTTTTT; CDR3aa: CASRQQGGNEKLFF
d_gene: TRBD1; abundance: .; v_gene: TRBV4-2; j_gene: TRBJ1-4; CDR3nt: TGTGCCAGCACGGGACAGGGAGGGGGTAATGAAAAACTGTTTTTT; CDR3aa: CASTGQGGGNEKLFF